Described below is a single T cell receptor (beta chain) sequence and its context. These data are taken from a study of blood T cell repertoires in COVID-19. Assay: immunoSEQ multiplex PCR; the TCRdb copy retains only in-frame clones and omits some. The sample lists about 160,000 clones; about 84% were seen once. Germline CDR1 reads GTSNPN; CDR2 reads SVGIG (reference sequence). CDR3 size: 17 residues. V lost 2 bases and J 0 bases, leaving 17 bases between the germline ends. This chain joins TRBV30 and TRBJ1-3; tentative D call: TRBD1 (5 bases). This receptor was obtained from a woman aged 40 to 49 with acute COVID-19. Sequenced input: PBMCs or T cells enriched from blood (not recorded which). CDR3: CAWSPRVGRGSGNTIYF. In DNA form, the CDR3 reads TGTGCCTGGAGTCCTCGCGTCGGGAGGGGCTCTGGAAACACCATATATTTT.